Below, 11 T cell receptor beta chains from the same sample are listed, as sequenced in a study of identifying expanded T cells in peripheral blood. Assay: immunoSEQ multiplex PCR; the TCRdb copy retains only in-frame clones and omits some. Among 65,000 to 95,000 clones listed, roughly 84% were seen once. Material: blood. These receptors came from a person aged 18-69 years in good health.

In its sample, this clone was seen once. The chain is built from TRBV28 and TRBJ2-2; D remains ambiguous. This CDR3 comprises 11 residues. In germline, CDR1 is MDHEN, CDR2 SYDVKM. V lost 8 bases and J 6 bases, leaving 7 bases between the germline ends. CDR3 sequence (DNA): TGTGCCAGCCGGTCGCCCGGGGAGCTGTTTTTT. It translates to CASRSPGELFF.

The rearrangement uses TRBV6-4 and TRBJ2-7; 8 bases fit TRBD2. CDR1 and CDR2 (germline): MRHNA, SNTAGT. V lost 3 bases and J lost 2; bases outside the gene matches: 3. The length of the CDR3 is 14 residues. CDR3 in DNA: TGTGCCAGCAGTGAGGGTAGCGGGACCTACGAGCAGTACTTC. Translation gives CASSEGSGTYEQYF.

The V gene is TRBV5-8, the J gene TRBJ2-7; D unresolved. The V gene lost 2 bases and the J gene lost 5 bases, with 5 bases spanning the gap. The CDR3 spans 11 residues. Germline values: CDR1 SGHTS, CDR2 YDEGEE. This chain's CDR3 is CASSLLNEQYF. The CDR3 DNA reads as TGTGCCAGCAGCTTACTCAACGAGCAGTACTTC.

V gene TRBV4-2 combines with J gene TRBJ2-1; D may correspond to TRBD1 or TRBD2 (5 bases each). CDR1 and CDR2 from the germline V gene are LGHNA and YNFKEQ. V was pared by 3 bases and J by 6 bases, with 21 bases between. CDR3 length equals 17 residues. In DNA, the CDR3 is TGTGCCAGCAGCCAGGGTCTCCGGGACCTTAGGACCAATGAGCAGTTCTTC. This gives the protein CASSQGLRDLRTNEQFF.

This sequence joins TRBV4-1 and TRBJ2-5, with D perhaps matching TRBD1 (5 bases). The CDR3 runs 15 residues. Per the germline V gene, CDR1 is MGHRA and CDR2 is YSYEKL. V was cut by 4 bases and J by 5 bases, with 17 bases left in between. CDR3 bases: TGCGCCAGCAGCCTGGCTGAAAACCCAGGGGAGACCCAGTACTTC. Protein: CASSLAENPGETQYF.

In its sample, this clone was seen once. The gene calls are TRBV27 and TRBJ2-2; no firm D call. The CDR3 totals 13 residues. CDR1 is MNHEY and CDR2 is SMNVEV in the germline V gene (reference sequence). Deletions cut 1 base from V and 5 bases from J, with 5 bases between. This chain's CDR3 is CASSLFKTGELFF. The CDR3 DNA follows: TGTGCCAGCAGTTTATTTAAAACCGGGGAGCTGTTTTTT.

CDR3 sequence: CASSFRQGGAGANVLTF. The CDR3, as DNA: TGTGCCAGCAGCTTTAGGCAGGGTGGGGCTGGGGCCAACGTCCTGACTTTC. This chain links TRBV5-4 with TRBJ2-6, with D possibly matching TRBD1 (5 bases). The CDR3 contains 17 residues. V was cut by 2 bases and J by 2 bases, with 14 bases left in between. Germline V CDR1 and CDR2: SGHNT, YYREEE (reference sequence).

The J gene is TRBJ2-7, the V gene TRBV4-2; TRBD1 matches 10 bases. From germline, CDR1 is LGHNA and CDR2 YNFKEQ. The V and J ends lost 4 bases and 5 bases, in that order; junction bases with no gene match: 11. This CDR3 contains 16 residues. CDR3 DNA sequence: TGTGCCAGCAGCCTTAGGACGGGACAGGGGACGAACGAGCAGTACTTC. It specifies CASSLRTGQGTNEQYF.

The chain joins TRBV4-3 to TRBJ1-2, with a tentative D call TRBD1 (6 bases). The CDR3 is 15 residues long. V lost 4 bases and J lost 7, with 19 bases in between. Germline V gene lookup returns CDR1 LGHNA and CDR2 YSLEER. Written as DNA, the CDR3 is TGCGCCAGCAGCCGAGACCCGCTTGAGGGGGGTGGCTACACCTTC. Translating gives CASSRDPLEGGGYTF.

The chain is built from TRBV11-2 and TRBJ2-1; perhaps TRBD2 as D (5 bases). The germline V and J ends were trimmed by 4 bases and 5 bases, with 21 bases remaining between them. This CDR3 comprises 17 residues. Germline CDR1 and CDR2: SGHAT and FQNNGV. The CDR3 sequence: CASSSKEGGFGHNEQFF. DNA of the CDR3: TGTGCCAGCAGCTCCAAAGAGGGCGGGTTTGGGCACAATGAGCAGTTCTTC. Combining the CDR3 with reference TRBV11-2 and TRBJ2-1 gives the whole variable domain EAGVAQSPRYKIIEKRQSVAFWCNPISGHATLYWYQQILGQGPKLLIQFQNNGVVDDSQLPKDRFSAERLKGVDSTLKIQPAKLEDSAVYLCASSSKEGGFGHNEQFFGPGTRLTVL.

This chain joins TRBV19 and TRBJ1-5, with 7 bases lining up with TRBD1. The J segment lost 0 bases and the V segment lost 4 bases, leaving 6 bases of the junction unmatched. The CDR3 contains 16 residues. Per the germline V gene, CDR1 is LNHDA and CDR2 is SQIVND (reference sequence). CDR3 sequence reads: CASSSDREYSNQPQHF. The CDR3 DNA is TGTGCCAGTAGTAGCGACAGGGAGTATAGCAATCAGCCCCAGCATTTT.